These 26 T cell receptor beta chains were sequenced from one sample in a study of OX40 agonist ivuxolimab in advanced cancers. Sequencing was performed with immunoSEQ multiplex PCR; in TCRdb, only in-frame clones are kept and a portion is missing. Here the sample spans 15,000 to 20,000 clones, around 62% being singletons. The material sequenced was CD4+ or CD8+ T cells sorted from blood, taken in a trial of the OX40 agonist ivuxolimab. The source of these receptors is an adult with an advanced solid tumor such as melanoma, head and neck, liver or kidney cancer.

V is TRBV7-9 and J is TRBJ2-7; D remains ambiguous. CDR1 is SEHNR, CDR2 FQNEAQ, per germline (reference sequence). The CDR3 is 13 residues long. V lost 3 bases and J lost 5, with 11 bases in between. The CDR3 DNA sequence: TGTGCCAGCAGCTTGGCATACGGCGACGAGCAGTACTTC. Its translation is CASSLAYGDEQYF. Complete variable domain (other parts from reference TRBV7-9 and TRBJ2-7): DTGVSQNPRHKITKRGQNVTFRCDPISEHNRLYWYRQTLGQGPEFLTYFQNEAQLEKSRLLSDRFSAERPKGSFSTLEIQRTEQGDSAMYLCASSLAYGDEQYFGPGTRLTVT.

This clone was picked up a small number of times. CDR3 loop: CARTTFLGDRVTGANVLTF. CDR3 nucleotides: TGCGCCAGAACTACCTTTCTCGGGGACAGGGTTACTGGGGCCAACGTCCTGACTTTC. The chain links TRBV10-1 to TRBJ2-6, with 9 bases aligning to TRBD1. V trimming: 9 bases; J trimming: 2 bases; junction bases outside the gene matches: 17. The length of the CDR3 is 19 residues. Germline V CDR1 and CDR2: WNHNN, SYGVQD (reference sequence).

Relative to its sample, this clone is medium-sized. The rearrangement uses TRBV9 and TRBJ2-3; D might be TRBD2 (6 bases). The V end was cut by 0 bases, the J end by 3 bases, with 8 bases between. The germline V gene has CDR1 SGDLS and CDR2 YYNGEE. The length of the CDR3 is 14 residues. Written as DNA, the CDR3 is TGTGCCAGCAGCGTAGAACTAGCAACAGATACGCAGTATTTT. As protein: CASSVELATDTQYF.

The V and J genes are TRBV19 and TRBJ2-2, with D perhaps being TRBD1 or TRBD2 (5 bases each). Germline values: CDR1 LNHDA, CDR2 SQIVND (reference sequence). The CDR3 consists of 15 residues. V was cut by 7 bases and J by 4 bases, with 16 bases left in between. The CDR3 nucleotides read TGTGCCAGTACAACTTGGGGGTCGGGCACCGGGGAGCTGTTTTTT. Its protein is CASTTWGSGTGELFF.

The CDR3 nucleotides read TGCGCCAGCAGCCAAGATTGGGGAAACACTGAAGCTTTCTTT. Translating it yields CASSQDWGNTEAFF. The chain uses TRBV4-1 and TRBJ1-1; no clear D gene. Germline lookup yields CDR1 MGHRA and CDR2 YSYEKL. V was shortened by 0 bases and J by 2 bases, with 7 bases between the two germline ends. The length of the CDR3 is 14 residues.

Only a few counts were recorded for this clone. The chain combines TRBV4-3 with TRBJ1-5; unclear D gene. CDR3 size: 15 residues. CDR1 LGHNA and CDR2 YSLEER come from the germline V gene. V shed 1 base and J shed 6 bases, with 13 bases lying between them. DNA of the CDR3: TGCGCCAGCAGCCAAGGACTGATGGGTTCTCAGCCCCAGCATTTT. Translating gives CASSQGLMGSQPQHF.

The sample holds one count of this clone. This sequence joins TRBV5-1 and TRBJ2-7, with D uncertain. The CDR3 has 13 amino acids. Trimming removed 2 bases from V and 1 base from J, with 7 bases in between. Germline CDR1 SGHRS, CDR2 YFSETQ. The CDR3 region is CASSLVGSYEQYF. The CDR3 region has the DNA TGCGCCAGCAGCTTAGTGGGGTCCTACGAGCAGTACTTC.

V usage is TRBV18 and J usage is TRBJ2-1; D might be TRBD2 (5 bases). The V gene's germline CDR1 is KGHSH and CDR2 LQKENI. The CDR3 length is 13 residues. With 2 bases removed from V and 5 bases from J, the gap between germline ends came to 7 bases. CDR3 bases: TGTGCCAGCTCACCAGGGAGCCACAATGAGCAGTTCTTC. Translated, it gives CASSPGSHNEQFF.

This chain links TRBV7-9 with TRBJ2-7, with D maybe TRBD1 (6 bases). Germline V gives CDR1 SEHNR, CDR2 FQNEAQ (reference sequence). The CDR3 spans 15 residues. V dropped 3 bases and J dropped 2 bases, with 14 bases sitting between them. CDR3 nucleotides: TGTGCCAGCAGCTTCGACGGGACACCGACCTACGAGCAGTACTTC. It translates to CASSFDGTPTYEQYF.

Here the CDR3 reads CASSLGSPLHF. The CDR3 region has the DNA TGTGCCAGCAGCTTAGGATCACCCCTCCACTTT. The rearrangement joins TRBV7-2 to TRBJ1-6, with D uncertain. The CDR3 loop spans 11 amino acids. V was shortened by 1 base and J by 10 bases, with 2 bases between the two germline ends. Germline values: CDR1 SGHTA, CDR2 FQGNSA.

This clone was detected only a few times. CDR3 sequence reads: CASKRQGAREQYF. The CDR3 nucleotides are TGCGCCAGCAAAAGACAGGGGGCGAGGGAGCAGTACTTC. The V and J genes are TRBV10-1 and TRBJ2-7; 10 bases match TRBD1. CDR3 length: 13 residues. CDR1 WNHNN and CDR2 SYGVQD come from the germline V gene (reference sequence). V gave up 7 bases and J gave up 7 bases; unmatched junction bases: 7.

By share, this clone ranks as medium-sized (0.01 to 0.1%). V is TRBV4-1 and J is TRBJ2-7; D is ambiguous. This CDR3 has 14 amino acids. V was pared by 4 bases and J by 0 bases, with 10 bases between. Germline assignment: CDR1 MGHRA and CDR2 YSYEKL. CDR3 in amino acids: CASSLTTISYEQYF. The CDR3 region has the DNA TGCGCCAGCAGCCTCACTACCATCTCCTACGAGCAGTACTTC.

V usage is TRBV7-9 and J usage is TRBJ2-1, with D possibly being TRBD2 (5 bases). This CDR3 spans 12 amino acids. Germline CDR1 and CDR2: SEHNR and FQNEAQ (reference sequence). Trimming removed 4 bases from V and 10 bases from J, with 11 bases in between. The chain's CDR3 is CASSSTGEEQFF. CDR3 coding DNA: TGTGCCAGCAGCTCTACCGGGGAGGAGCAGTTCTTC.

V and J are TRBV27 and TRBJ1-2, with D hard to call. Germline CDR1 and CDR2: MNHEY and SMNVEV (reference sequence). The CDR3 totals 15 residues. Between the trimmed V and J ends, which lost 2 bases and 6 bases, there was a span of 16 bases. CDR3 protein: CASSLRDPGNNGYTF. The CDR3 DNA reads TGTGCCAGCAGTTTACGCGATCCGGGGAATAATGGCTACACCTTC.

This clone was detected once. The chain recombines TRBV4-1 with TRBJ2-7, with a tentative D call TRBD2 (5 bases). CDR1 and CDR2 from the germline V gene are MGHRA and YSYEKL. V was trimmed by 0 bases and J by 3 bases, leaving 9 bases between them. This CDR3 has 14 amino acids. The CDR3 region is CASSQERTVYEQYF. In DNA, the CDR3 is TGCGCCAGCAGCCAAGAACGGACTGTCTACGAGCAGTACTTC.

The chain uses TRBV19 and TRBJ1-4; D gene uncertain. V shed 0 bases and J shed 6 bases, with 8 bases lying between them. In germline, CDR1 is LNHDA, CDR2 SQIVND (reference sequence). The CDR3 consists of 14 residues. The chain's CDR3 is CASSIEGGDEKLFF. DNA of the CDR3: TGTGCCAGTAGTATAGAAGGCGGGGATGAAAAACTGTTTTTT.

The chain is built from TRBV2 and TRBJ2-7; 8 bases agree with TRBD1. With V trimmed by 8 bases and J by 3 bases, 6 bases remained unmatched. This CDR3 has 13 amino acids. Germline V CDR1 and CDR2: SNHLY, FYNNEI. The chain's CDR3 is CASRTGGFYEQYF. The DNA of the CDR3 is TGTGCCAGCCGAACAGGGGGTTTCTACGAGCAGTACTTC.

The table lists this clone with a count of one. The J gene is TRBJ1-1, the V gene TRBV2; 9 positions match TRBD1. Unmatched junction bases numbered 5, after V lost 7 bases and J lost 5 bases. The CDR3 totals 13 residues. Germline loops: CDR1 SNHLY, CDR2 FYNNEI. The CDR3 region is CASIQGARTEAFF. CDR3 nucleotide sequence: TGTGCCAGCATACAGGGGGCGAGGACTGAAGCTTTCTTT.

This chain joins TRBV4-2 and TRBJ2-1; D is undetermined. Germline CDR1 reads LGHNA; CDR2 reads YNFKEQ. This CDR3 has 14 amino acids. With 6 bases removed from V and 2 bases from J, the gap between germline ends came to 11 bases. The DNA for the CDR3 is TGTGCCAGCAGGAACCTGGGCCCCTACAATGAGCAGTTCTTC. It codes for CASRNLGPYNEQFF.

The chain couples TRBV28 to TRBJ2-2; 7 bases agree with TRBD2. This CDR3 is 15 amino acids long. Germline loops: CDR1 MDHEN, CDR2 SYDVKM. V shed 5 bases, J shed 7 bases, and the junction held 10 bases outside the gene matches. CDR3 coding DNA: TGTGCCAGCAGTCCCCAGACTAGCTATCACGGGGAGCTGTTTTTT. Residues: CASSPQTSYHGELFF.

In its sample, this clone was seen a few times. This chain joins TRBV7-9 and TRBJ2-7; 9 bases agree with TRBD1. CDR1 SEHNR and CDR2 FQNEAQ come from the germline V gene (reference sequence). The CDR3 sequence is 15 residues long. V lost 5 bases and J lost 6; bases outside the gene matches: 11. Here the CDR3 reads CASSPTSGTGSEQYF. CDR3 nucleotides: TGTGCCAGCAGCCCCACCTCCGGGACAGGGTCCGAGCAGTACTTC.

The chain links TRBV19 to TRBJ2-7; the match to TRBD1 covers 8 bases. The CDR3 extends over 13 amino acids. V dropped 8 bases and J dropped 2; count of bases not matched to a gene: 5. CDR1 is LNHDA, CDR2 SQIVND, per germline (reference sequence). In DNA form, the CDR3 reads TGTGCCAGTCAAGTACAGGGGGCCTACGAGCAGTACTTC. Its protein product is CASQVQGAYEQYF.

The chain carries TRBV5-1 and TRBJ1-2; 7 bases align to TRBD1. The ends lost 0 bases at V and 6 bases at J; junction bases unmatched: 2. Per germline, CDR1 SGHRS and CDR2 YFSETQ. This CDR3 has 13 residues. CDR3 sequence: CASSLVGGDGYTF. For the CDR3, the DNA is TGCGCCAGCAGCTTGGTAGGGGGCGATGGCTACACCTTC.

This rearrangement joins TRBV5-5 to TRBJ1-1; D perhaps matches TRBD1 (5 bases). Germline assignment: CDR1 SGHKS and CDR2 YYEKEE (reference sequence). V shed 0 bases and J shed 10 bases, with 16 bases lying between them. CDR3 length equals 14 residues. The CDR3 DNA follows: TGTGCCAGCAGCTTGGCTGTTGGGGGACCCGTAGCTTTCTTT. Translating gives CASSLAVGGPVAFF.

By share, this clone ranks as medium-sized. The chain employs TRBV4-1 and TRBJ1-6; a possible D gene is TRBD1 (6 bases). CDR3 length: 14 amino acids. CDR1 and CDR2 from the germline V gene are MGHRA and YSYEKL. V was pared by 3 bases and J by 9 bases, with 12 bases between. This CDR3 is CASSQGQGFSPLHF. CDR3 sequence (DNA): TGCGCCAGCAGCCAGGGACAAGGGTTTTCACCCCTCCACTTT.

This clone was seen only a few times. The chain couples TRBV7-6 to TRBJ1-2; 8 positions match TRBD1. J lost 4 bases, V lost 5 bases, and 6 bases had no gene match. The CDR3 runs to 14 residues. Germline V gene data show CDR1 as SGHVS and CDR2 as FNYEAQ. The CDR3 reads CASSQTGGIYGYTF. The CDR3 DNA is TGTGCCAGCAGCCAAACAGGGGGGATCTATGGCTACACCTTC.